This T cell receptor (beta chain) appears in the sequencing data of a study of T cell responses to AZD1222 COVID-19 vaccine (dated by TCRdb to the early 2020s). Looking at the study overall: A total of more than 230 trial participants underwent TCR sequencing, of whom 207 had received two doses of AZD1222 and approximately 25 had received two doses of the MenACWY control vaccine. Trial participants were enrolled by age into subgroups of 18-55, 56-69 and 70-plus years, and about 150, 27 and 61 TCR-sequenced participants, respectively, were included in these subgroups.

Interpreted using the paper, the time point label stands for: about 28 days (+/-7) after the second vaccine dose. AZD1222 recipients whose second dose came at about 4 weeks and those whose second dose came at about 12 weeks were combined into one group, since spike-specific TCR depth and breadth did not differ between the two schedules. Vaccinee samples came from UK trials COV001 and COV002, including a single-blind randomized controlled phase 2/3 trial of AZD1222 (ChAdOx1 nCoV-19) in healthy adults. For TCRbeta chain sequencing, PBMC samples were collected from trial participants at day 0 and at day 28 after the second dose. CDR3 length: 17 amino acids, cysteine to phenylalanine. Only CDR3 DNA remains: 51 bases, in frame from the first base. V has 2 bases trimmed and J has 4 bases trimmed; junction bases matching no gene number 12. CDR1 and CDR2 are drawn from the germline V gene: MNHEY, SVGEGT.

Turning to this clone: It lacks a known antigen. No clone much larger than this one lies a single base away; base qualities are absent.

Results and caveats for the whole study, not just this receptor: Conclusions about previously exposed vaccinees are limited, since just 6 or 7 AZD1222 recipients were seropositive for SARS-CoV-2 at baseline. After two AZD1222 doses, spike-specific TCR breadth and depth were significantly higher than at day 0 and than in MenACWY recipients. Participants were mostly white British and included more females than males, and it was suggested by the authors that clonal diversity may have been underestimated. CD4 TCRs associated with the vaccine covered the entire spike protein, and the dominant responses were in regions 160-218 and 743-854. Epitopes outside the regions mutated in the B.1.351 and B.1.1.7 variants were reportedly recognized by nearly half of the unique spike-specific TCRs. The 56-69-year group was small, and its depth increase did not reach significance, likely because of low power. Because no day 14 peak-response samples were available, the repertoires could be characterized only after the peak T cell response.

The CDR3 regions of human TCRbeta chains were subjected to immunosequencing. The paper's data handling went like this. Repertoire TCRs were checked for matches against a reference library of SARS-CoV-2-specific TCRs that had been generated using the MIRA antigen-specificity platform. Breadth was defined as the fraction of unique TCRs that were SARS-CoV-2-associated. Depth was defined as the fraction of total T cells that were SARS-CoV-2-associated. Using the MIRA data, each spike-specific TCR was assigned both to the spike region to which the TCR was reactive and to a CD4 or CD8 class. Log10-transformed breadth and depth values were compared by one-way ANOVA with Sidak's multiple comparisons tests. What TCRdb holds here is the immuneACCESS table cut down to in-frame rearrangements. Part of the clones is not present; checked against another copy, under half of the missing clones reflect an unresolved V gene, and the others are unexplained. V and J calls and clone size are copied from that table; D and trimming were computed from the DNA. For this sample there are about 73,000 clones; 75% to 90% appear just once. Jointly, the top ten make up about 9.3% of the sample.

This receptor chain uses TRBV6-2 or TRBV6-3 and TRBJ2-3; 7 bases in between match TRBD1. The sample in question was peripheral blood, obtained 28 days after the second AZD1222 dose. This TCR was sampled from an adult who received the AZD1222 COVID-19 vaccine. The CDR3 region reads CASSYEFGTVRADTQYF. The nucleotide sequence is given as TGTGCCAGCAGTTACGAATTTGGGACAGTGAGGGCAGATACGCAGTATTTT.